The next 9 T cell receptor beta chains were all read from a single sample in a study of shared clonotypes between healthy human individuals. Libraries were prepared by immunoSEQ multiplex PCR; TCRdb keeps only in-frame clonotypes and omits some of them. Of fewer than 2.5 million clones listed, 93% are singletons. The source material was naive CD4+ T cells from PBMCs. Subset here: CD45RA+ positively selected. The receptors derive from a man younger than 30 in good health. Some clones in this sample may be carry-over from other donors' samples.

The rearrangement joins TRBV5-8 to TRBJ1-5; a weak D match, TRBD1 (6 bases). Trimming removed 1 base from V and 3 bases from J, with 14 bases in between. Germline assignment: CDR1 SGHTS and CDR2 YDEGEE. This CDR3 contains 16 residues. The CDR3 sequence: CASSLNRGTHNQPQHF. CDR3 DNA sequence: TGTGCCAGCAGCTTGAACCGCGGGACACACAATCAGCCCCAGCATTTT.

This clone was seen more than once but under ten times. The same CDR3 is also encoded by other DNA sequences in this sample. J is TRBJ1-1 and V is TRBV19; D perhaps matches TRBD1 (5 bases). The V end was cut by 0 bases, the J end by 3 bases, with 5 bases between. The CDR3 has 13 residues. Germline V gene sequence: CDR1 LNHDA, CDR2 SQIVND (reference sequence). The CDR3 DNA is TGTGCCAGTAGTATAGACAGGGACACTGAAGCTTTCTTT. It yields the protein CASSIDRDTEAFF. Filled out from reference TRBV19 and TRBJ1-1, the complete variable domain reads DGGITQSPKYLFRKEGQNVTLSCEQNLNHDAMYWYRQDPGQGLRLIYYSQIVNDFQKGDIAEGYSVSREKKESFPLTVTSAQKNPTAFYLCASSIDRDTEAFFGQGTRLTVV.

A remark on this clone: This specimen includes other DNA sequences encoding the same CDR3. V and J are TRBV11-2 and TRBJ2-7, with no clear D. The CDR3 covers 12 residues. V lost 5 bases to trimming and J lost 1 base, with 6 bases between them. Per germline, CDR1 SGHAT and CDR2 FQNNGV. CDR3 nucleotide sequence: TGTGCCAGCAGCCGAACTTCCTACGAGCAGTACTTC. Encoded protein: CASSRTSYEQYF.

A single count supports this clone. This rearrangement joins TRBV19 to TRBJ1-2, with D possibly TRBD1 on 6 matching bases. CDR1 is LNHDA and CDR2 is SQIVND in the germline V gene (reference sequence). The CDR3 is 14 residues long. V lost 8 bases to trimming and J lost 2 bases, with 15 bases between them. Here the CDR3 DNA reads TGTGCCAGTCAATCGGGACACTTGAACTATGGCTACACCTTC. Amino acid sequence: CASQSGHLNYGYTF.

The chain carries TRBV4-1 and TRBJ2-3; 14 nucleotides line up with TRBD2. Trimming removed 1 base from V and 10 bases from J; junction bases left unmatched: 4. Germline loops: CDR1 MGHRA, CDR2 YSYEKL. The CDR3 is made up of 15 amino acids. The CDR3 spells CASSQAGLAGDAQYF. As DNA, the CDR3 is TGCGCCAGCAGCCAAGCGGGACTAGCGGGAGACGCGCAGTATTTT.

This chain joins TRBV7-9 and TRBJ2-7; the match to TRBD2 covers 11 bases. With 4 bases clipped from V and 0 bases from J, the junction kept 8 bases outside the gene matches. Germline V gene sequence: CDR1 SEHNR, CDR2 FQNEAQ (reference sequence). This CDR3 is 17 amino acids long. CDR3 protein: CASSWGLAEPSSYEQYF. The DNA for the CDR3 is TGTGCCAGCAGCTGGGGACTAGCGGAACCGAGCTCCTACGAGCAGTACTTC.

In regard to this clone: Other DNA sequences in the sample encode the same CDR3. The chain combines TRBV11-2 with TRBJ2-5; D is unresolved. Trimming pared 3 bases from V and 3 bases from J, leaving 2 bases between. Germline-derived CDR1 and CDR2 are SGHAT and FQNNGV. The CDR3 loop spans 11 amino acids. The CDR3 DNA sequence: TGTGCCAGCAGCTTTAAAGAGACCCAGTACTTC. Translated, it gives CASSFKETQYF.

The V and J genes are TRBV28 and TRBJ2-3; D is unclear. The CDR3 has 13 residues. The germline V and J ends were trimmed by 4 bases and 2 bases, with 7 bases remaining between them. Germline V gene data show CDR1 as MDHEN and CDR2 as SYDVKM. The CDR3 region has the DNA TGTGCCAGCAGTTCTACAGTCACAGATACGCAGTATTTT. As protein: CASSSTVTDTQYF.

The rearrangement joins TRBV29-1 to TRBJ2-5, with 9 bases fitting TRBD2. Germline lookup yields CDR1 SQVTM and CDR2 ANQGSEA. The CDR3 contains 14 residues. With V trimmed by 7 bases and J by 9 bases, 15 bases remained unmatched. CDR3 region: CSARGSGSDGSQYF. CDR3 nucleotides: TGCAGCGCCCGAGGTAGCGGGAGCGATGGGTCCCAGTACTTC.